These 6 T cell receptor beta chains were all obtained from the same sample, sequenced in a study of blood T cell repertoires in COVID-19. Profiling relied on immunoSEQ multiplex PCR, and the TCRdb table lists in-frame clones only, not all of them. The top ten hold about 38% of the sample, which has about 150,000 clones, around 80% seen once. What was sequenced was peripheral blood. These TCRs come from a human donor in a cohort sampled during active COVID-19.

The genes are TRBV25-1 and TRBJ1-6; 8 bases fit TRBD1. J gave up 0 bases and V 6 bases, and 1 base lay outside the gene matches. Germline CDR1 MGHDK, CDR2 SYGVNS. This CDR3 region has 15 residues. The CDR3 loop reads CASSTGGSYNSPLHF. For the CDR3, the DNA is TGTGCCAGCAGCACAGGGGGCTCCTATAATTCACCCCTCCACTTT.

This clone was seen more than once but under ten times. The chain employs TRBV12-3 or TRBV12-4 and TRBJ2-7; 7 nucleotides align to TRBD1. V shed 5 bases and J 6 bases; nucleotides not matched to a gene: 4. The CDR3 extends over 12 amino acids. CDR3: CASSPTGREQYF. The CDR3 DNA reads as TGTGCCAGCAGTCCGACAGGGCGCGAGCAGTACTTC.

This chain links TRBV11-3 with TRBJ1-5, with 7 bases identical to TRBD1. Trimming removed 5 bases from V and 2 bases from J; junction bases left unmatched: 0. Germline-derived CDR1 and CDR2 are SGHNT and YENEEA. The CDR3 has 13 residues. The CDR3 DNA follows: TGTGCCAGCAGCGGGACAGGCAATCAGCCCCAGCATTTT. Residues: CASSGTGNQPQHF.

The V and J genes are TRBV2 and TRBJ1-5; D unresolved. Trimming took off 11 bases at V and 6 bases at J, with 17 bases between the two ends. The CDR3 has 13 residues. Germline lookup yields CDR1 SNHLY and CDR2 FYNNEI. CDR3 sequence (DNA): TGTGCCGGGAAGGGTCCCGAGGGTCAGCCCCAGCATTTT. This translates into CAGKGPEGQPQHF.

This chain connects TRBV15 to TRBJ2-1; the match to TRBD2 covers 8 bases. The CDR3 has 14 residues. The V segment lost 4 bases and the J segment 8 bases; nucleotides outside the gene matches: 7. The germline gives CDR1 LNHNV, CDR2 YYDKDF (reference sequence). This CDR3 is CATSKPGGRDEQFF. In nucleotides, the CDR3 is TGTGCCACCAGCAAACCGGGGGGGCGGGATGAGCAGTTCTTC.

The gene calls are TRBV4-3 and TRBJ2-1; TRBD2 agrees at 7 bases. CDR1 is LGHNA and CDR2 is YSLEER in the germline V gene. CDR3 size: 15 residues. The V gene end was trimmed by 4 bases and the J gene end by 2 bases; junction bases not matched to a gene: 5. CDR3 coding DNA: TGCGCCAGCAGCCTCGACGGGGGGACCTACAATGAGCAGTTCTTC. The encoded protein is CASSLDGGTYNEQFF.